The text below deals with one T cell receptor beta chain. This specimen comes from a study of T cell responses to AZD1222 COVID-19 vaccine. Clones were read by immunoSEQ multiplex PCR, and TCRdb kept only the in-frame ones, dropping some. In the table there are about 90,000 clones, 75% to 90% of which are singletons. V lost 2 bases, J lost 1 base, and 12 bases lay in between. Germline assignment: CDR1 KGHSH and CDR2 LQKENI. The CDR3 runs 15 residues. The chain links TRBV18 to TRBJ2-7, with a weak D call TRBD1 (5 bases). The sequence was obtained from an adult who received the AZD1222 COVID-19 vaccine. Sequences were derived from peripheral blood, sampled 28 days after the second AZD1222 dose. CDR3 coding DNA: TGTGCCAGCTCACCAGAAGGCAGGGTATCCTACGAGCAGTACTTC. This sequence encodes CASSPEGRVSYEQYF. Using reference TRBV18 and TRBJ2-7 for the parts outside the CDR3, the full variable domain is NAGVMQNPRHLVRRRGQEARLRCSPMKGHSHVYWYRQLPEEGLKFMVYLQKENIIDESGMPKERFSAEFPKEGPSILRIQQVVRGDSAAYFCASSPEGRVSYEQYFGPGTRLTVT.